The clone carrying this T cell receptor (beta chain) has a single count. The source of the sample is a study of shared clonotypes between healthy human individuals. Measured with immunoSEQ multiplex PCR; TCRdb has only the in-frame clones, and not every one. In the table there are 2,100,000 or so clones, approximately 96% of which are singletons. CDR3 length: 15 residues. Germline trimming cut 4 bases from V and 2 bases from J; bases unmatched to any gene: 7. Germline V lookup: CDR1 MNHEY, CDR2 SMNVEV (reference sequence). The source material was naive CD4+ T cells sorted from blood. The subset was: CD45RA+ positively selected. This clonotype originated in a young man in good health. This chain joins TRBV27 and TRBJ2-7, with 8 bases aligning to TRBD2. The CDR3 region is CASSSPGLGPYEQYF. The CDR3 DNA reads TGTGCCAGCAGTTCTCCGGGACTAGGGCCCTACGAGCAGTACTTC.